The 8 T cell receptor beta chains below all came from one sample that was sequenced in a study of blood T cell repertoires in COVID-19. Libraries were prepared by immunoSEQ multiplex PCR; TCRdb keeps only in-frame clonotypes and omits some of them. Among some 110,000 clones listed, 90% were seen once. Sequencing was done on a sample of peripheral blood. The receptors derive from a human donor with active COVID-19. The donor label of this sample is uncertain.

The V call is TRBV5-1, the J call TRBJ2-2; TRBD1 agrees at 7 bases. Per the germline V gene, CDR1 is SGHRS and CDR2 is YFSETQ. With 4 bases clipped from V and 3 bases from J, the junction kept 3 bases outside the gene matches. The CDR3 has 14 residues. As DNA, the CDR3 is TGCGCCAGCAGCAGCGGACAGGACACCGGGGAGCTGTTTTTT. Protein: CASSSGQDTGELFF.

The CDR3 nucleotides are TGTGCCAGCAGTTGGACCGGACAGGGTGATACGCAGTATTTT. Its translation: CASSWTGQGDTQYF. J is TRBJ2-3 and V is TRBV27; 8 positions match TRBD1. The V gene's germline CDR1 is MNHEY and CDR2 SMNVEV (reference sequence). This CDR3 is 14 amino acids long. The J segment lost 6 bases and the V segment lost 4 bases, leaving 6 bases of the junction unmatched.

This clone was counted once. This rearrangement joins TRBV7-9 to TRBJ1-2, with D possibly being TRBD1 (6 bases). Germline V CDR1 and CDR2: SEHNR, FQNEAQ (reference sequence). The CDR3 extends over 14 amino acids. The V end was cut by 5 bases, the J end by 4 bases, with 14 bases between. This CDR3 reads CASSVIQGGYGYTF. Written as DNA, the CDR3 is TGTGCCAGCAGCGTGATACAGGGTGGCTATGGCTACACCTTC.

The sample holds one count of this clone. The chain links TRBV9 to TRBJ2-7; D might be TRBD2 (8 bases). V lost 4 bases and J 2 bases, leaving 19 bases between the germline ends. Germline assignment: CDR1 SGDLS and CDR2 YYNGEE. This CDR3 contains 16 residues. The CDR3 protein is CASSPTGRGLAYEQYF. DNA of the CDR3: TGTGCCAGCAGCCCCACCGGGAGGGGGCTAGCCTACGAGCAGTACTTC.

The genes are TRBV6-1 and TRBJ1-5; weak D call: TRBD1 (6 bases). CDR3 length: 15 residues. V lost 0 bases to trimming and J lost 5 bases, with 11 bases between them. Per germline, CDR1 MNHNS and CDR2 SASEGT. Here the CDR3 DNA reads TGTGCCAGCAGTGAAGCAGGGGGAAGACATCAGCCCCAGCATTTT. As protein: CASSEAGGRHQPQHF.

V is TRBV4-1 and J is TRBJ1-5, with D unclear. The V and J ends lost 0 bases and 3 bases respectively, with 12 bases between them. CDR1 is MGHRA and CDR2 is YSYEKL in the germline V gene. The CDR3 covers 16 residues. CDR3 in amino acids: CASSQDLGGTNQPQHF. CDR3 DNA sequence: TGCGCCAGCAGCCAAGATTTGGGAGGTACCAATCAGCCCCAGCATTTT.

V and J are TRBV9 and TRBJ2-7; a weak D match, TRBD1 (5 bases). This CDR3 has 15 residues. The V gene's germline CDR1 is SGDLS and CDR2 YYNGEE. Trimming took off 0 bases at V and 0 bases at J, with 10 bases between the two ends. The CDR3 region is CASSVGPDSSYEQYF. The CDR3 DNA reads as TGTGCCAGCAGCGTAGGGCCCGACAGCTCCTACGAGCAGTACTTC.

The chain combines TRBV28 with TRBJ2-1, with TRBD1 as a possible D gene (6 bases). The length of the CDR3 is 14 residues. Germline CDR1 is MDHEN and CDR2 is SYDVKM. V was cut by 5 bases and J by 0 bases, with 8 bases left in between. This CDR3 reads CASSGGSSYNEQFF. Written as DNA, the CDR3 is TGTGCCAGCAGTGGGGGCAGCTCCTACAATGAGCAGTTCTTC.